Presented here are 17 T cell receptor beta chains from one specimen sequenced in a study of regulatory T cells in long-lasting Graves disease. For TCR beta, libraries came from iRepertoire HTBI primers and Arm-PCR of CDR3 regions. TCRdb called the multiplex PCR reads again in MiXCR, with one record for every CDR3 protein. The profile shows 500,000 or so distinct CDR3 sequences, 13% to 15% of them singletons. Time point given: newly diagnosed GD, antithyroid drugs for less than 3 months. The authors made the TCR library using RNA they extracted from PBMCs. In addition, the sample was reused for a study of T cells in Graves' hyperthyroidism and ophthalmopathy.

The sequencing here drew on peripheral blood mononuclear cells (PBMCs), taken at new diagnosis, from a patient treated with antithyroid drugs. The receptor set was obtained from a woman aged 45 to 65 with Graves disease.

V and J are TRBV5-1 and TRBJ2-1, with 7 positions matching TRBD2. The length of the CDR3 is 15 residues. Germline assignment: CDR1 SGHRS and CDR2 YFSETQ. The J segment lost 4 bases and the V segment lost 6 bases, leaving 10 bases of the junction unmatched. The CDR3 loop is CASMQRETAYNEQFF. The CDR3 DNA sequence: TGCGCCAGCATGCAGCGGGAAACGGCATACAATGAGCAGTTCTTC. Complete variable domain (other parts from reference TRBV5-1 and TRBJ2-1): KAGVTQTPRYLIKTRGQQVTLSCSPISGHRSVSWYQQTPGQGLQFLFEYFSETQRNKGNFPGRFSGRQFSNSRSEMNVSTLELGDSALYLCASMQRETAYNEQFFGPGTRLTVL.

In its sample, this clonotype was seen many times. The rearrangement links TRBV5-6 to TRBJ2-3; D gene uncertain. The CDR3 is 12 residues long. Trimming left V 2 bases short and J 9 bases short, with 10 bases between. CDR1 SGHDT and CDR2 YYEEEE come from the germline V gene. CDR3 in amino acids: CASSLYPSTQYF. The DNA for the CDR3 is TGTGCCAGCAGCTTATATCCGTCGACGCAGTATTTT.

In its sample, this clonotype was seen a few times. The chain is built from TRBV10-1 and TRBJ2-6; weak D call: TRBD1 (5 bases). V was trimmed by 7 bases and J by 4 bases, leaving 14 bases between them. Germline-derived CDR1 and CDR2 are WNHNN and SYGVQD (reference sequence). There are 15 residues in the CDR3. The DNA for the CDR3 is TGCGCCAGCATCCCACAGGCTAAAGGGGCCAACGTCCTGACTTTC. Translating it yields CASIPQAKGANVLTF.

The CDR3 region is CASSDGTGRKTQYF. In DNA, the CDR3 is TGCGCCAGCAGCGACGGGACAGGGCGGAAGACCCAGTACTTC. The chain carries TRBV4-1 and TRBJ2-5; 9 nucleotides match TRBD1. V lost 5 bases to trimming and J lost 6 bases; unmatched junction nucleotides: 7. This CDR3 has 14 residues. Germline lookup yields CDR1 MGHRA and CDR2 YSYEKL.

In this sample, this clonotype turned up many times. The CDR3, as DNA: TGTGCCAGCAGCCCCGGGACAGGGGTTGGGGATGAGCAGTTCTTC. Residues: CASSPGTGVGDEQFF. This chain uses TRBV7-3 with TRBJ2-1, with 10 bases aligning to TRBD1. The CDR3 consists of 15 residues. Germline lookup yields CDR1 SGHTA and CDR2 FQGTGA. J was trimmed by 8 bases and V by 5 bases; bases with no gene match: 9.

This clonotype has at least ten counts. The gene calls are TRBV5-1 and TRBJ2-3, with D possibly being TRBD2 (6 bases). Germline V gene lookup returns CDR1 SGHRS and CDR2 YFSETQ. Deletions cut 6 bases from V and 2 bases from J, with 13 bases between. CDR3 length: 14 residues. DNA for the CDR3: TGCGCCAGCACCCGAGGCGGGGACACAGATACGCAGTATTTT. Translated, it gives CASTRGGDTDTQYF.

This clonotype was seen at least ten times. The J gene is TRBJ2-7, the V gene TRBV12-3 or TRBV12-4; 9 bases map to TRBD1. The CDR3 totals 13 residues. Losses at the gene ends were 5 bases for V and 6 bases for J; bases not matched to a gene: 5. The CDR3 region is CASSTDRGGEQYF. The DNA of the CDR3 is TGTGCCAGCAGTACGGACAGGGGAGGCGAGCAGTACTTC.

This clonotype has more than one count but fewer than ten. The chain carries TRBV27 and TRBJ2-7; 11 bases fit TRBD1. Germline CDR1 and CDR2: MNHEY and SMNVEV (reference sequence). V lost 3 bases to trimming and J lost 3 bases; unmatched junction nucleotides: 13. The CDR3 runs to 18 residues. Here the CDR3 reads CASSFSTELDRGHYEQYF. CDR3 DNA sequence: TGTGCCAGCAGTTTCAGCACCGAACTGGACAGGGGGCACTACGAGCAGTACTTC.

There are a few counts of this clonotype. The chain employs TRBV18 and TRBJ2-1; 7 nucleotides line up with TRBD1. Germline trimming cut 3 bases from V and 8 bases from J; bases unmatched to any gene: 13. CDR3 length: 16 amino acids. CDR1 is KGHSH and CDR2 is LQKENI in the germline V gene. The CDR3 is CASSPEGTDNGDEQFF. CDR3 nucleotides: TGTGCCAGCTCACCTGAAGGGACAGACAATGGGGATGAGCAGTTCTTC.

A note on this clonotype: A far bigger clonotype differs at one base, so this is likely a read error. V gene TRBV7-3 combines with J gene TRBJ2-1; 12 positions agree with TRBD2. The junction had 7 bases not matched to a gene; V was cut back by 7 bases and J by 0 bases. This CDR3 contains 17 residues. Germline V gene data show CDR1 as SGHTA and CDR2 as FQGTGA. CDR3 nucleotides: TGTGCCAGCAACAGTAAGACTAGCGGGAGCTCCTACAATGAGCAGTTCTTC. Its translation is CASNSKTSGSSYNEQFF.

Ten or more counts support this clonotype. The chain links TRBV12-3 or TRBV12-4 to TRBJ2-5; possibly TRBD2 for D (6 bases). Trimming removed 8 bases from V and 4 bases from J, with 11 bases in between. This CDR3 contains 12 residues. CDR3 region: CASLRDSETQYF. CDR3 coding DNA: TGTGCCAGCCTTCGGGACTCAGAGACCCAGTACTTC.

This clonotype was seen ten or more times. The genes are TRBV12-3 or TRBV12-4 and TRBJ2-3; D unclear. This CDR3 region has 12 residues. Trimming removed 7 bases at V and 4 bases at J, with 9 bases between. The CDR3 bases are TGTGCCAGCACCGAAGCAGCAGATACGCAGTATTTT. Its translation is CASTEAADTQYF.

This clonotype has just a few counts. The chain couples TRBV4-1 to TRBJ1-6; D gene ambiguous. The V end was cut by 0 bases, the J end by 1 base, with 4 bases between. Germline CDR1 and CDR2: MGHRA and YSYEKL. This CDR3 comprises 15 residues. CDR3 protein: CASSQEGSYNSPLHF. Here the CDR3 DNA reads TGCGCCAGCAGCCAAGAGGGTTCCTATAATTCACCCCTCCACTTT.

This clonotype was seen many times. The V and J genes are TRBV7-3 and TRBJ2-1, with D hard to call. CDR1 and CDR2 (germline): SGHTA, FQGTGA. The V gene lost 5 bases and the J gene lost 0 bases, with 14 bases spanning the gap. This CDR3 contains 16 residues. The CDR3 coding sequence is TGTGCCAGCAGCAAGACTTCATCCAACTCCTACAATGAGCAGTTCTTC. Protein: CASSKTSSNSYNEQFF.

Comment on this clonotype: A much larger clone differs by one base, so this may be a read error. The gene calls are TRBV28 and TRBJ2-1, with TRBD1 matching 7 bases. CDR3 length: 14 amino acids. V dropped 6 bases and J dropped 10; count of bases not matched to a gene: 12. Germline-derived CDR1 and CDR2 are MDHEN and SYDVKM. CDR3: CASRPGQALYEQFF. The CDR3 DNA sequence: TGTGCCAGCAGACCCGGACAGGCGCTCTACGAGCAGTTCTTC.

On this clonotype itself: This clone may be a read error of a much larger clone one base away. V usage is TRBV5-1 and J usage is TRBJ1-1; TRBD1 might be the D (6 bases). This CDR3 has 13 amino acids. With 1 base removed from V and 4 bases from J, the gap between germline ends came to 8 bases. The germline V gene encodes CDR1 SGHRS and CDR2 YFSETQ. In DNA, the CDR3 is TGCGCCAGCAGCTTGACAGGGTTCACTGAAGCTTTCTTT. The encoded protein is CASSLTGFTEAFF.

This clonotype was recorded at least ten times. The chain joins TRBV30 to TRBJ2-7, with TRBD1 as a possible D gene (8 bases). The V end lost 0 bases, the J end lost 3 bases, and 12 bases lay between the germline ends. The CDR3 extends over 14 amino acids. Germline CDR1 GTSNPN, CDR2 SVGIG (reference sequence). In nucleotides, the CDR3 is TGTGCCTGGAGTGTACAGGGGGGGGACTACGAGCAGTACTTC. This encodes CAWSVQGGDYEQYF.